This entry concerns a single T cell receptor beta chain. The antigen is not known. Amplification used 60 Vbeta primers and 13 Jbeta primers. Assay used: immunoSEQ multiplex PCR; TCRdb lists only in-frame clones, some missing. The sample includes about 180,000 clones, more than 80% of them seen just once. Germline CDR1 reads LNHDA; CDR2 reads SQIVND (reference sequence). The CDR3 extends over 13 amino acids. V was pared by 5 bases and J by 7 bases, with 12 bases between. The record originates from a study of cytomegalovirus exposure and HLA in healthy donors. The study's findings and limits: Common viral pathogens seemed to be connected with several of the most significant clusters, according to a later analysis.

The sample was PBMCs. The J gene is TRBJ1-5, the V gene TRBV19; D is unclear. This clonotype was obtained from a woman younger than 30 in good health and CMV-seropositive. Here the CDR3 reads CASSSGARQPQHF. The CDR3 DNA reads as TGTGCCAGTAGTTCTGGAGCAAGACAGCCCCAGCATTTT.